This T cell receptor beta chain was sequenced in a study of blood T cell repertoires in COVID-19. Whole-study context: PBMCs, B-cell-depleted T cells, or T cells provided the cDNA or gDNA that made up the material.

Germline CDR1 reads SGHAT; CDR2 reads FQDESV (reference sequence). The CDR3 has 13 amino acids. The V end was cut by 5 bases, the J end by 3 bases, with 10 bases between. Produced via immunoSEQ multiplex PCR; TCRdb's table is partial and in-frame only. The table shows about 210,000 clones, with approximately 80% occurring only once. Recruited during active infection, patients (from Seattle) were subsequently followed longitudinally. The rearrangement uses TRBV11-1 and TRBJ2-5; D gene unclear. This receptor was identified in a man aged 55 to 70 with COVID-19, enrolled during active disease. Input material: peripheral blood. CDR3 nucleotides: TGTGCCAGCAGCCTCGGAGTTAAAGAGACCCAGTACTTC. It encodes CASSLGVKETQYF.